This TCR beta chain derives from a study of T cell responses to AZD1222 COVID-19 vaccine. The germline CDR1 and CDR2 sequences are ENHRY and SYGVKD. Trimming removed 5 bases at V and 2 bases at J, with 13 bases between. The CDR3 is made up of 15 amino acids. TCRdb keeps only in-frame clones here, not all; method: immunoSEQ multiplex PCR. The table lists 150,000 to 200,000 clones, more than 85% of them singletons, with more than 0.8% in the top ten. This chain connects TRBV10-3 to TRBJ1-3; the D is unclear. The sequence derives from an adult in good health. The starting material was peripheral blood, obtained on day 0 of AZD1222 vaccination. The CDR3 is CAISYTDGTGNTIYF. The CDR3 nucleotides read TGTGCCATCAGTTATACAGACGGAACTGGAAACACCATATATTTT.